These T cell receptor beta chains were read from a single sample in a study of cytomegalovirus exposure and HLA in healthy donors. Sequenced by immunoSEQ multiplex PCR; TCRdb stores in-frame clones only, minus some. The repertoire has 140,000 to 150,000 clones, over 70% of them found once; the top ten carry about 4.3%. Sequenced input: PBMCs. The receptors were sampled from a man aged 40-49 years in good health and CMV-seronegative. CDR3s include the opening cysteine and the closing phenylalanine or tryptophan. The D gene is left open where the match is weak. Clone size appears in some rows only: once, few, many, or a class for an expanded clone.

TRBV7-3,TRBJ2-2,few,-,CASSLWAGNTGELFF,TGTGCCAGCAGCCTCTGGGCAGGGAACACCGGGGAGCTGTTTTTT
TRBV5-1,TRBJ2-5,-,-,CASTSTSEETQYF,TGCGCCAGCACCTCCACCTCGGAGGAGACCCAGTACTTC
TRBV5-1,TRBJ2-2,-,TRBD2,CASSATSGVTGELFF,TGCGCCAGCAGCGCGACTAGCGGGGTTACCGGGGAGCTGTTTTTT
TRBV6-1,TRBJ2-7,-,TRBD2,CASSTSGGSYEQYF,TGTGCCAGCAGTACTAGCGGGGGATCCTACGAGCAGTACTTC
TRBV5-4,TRBJ2-3,-,-,CASSLGFQGTDTQYF,TGTGCCAGCAGCTTGGGGTTCCAGGGTACAGATACGCAGTATTTT
TRBV28,TRBJ1-3,-,-,CASRPQGSGNTIYF,TGTGCCAGCAGACCTCAGGGAAGTGGAAACACCATATATTTT
TRBV7-9,TRBJ2-7,-,TRBD1,CASSLGGWTGGANEQYF,TGTGCCAGCAGCTTAGGGGGGTGGACAGGGGGCGCGAACGAGCAGTACTTC
TRBV7-9,TRBJ2-7,-,TRBD1,CASSPGTGYEQYF,TGTGCCAGCAGCCCCGGGACAGGCTACGAGCAGTACTTC
TRBV27,TRBJ1-1,-,TRBD1,CASSRGLEAFF,TGTGCCAGCAGTAGGGGGCTGGAAGCTTTCTTT
TRBV10-2,TRBJ2-6,-,TRBD1,CASTDRAISGANVLTF,TGCGCCAGCACGGACAGGGCTATCTCTGGGGCCAACGTCCTGACTTTC
TRBV6-4,TRBJ2-1,-,TRBD1,CASSDKLAGTGHYNEQFF,TGTGCCAGCAGTGATAAACTTGCCGGGACAGGACACTACAATGAGCAGTTCTTC
TRBV30,TRBJ1-5,once,-,CAWSLPGANQPQHF,TGTGCCTGGAGCCTACCGGGTGCCAATCAGCCCCAGCATTTT
TRBV4-1,TRBJ1-1,few,TRBD1,CASSHRGITTEAFF,TGCGCCAGCAGTCACAGGGGGATCACGACTGAAGCTTTCTTT
TRBV5-1,TRBJ2-1,few,TRBD1,CASSLARDRGEFF,TGCGCCAGCAGCTTGGCGAGGGACAGGGGGGAGTTCTTC
TRBV6-5,TRBJ2-5,-,-,CASRGGGEQETQYF,TGTGCCAGCCGGGGAGGGGGGGAACAAGAGACCCAGTACTTC
TRBV6-5,TRBJ2-7,-,-,CASSYTGSYEQYF,TGTGCCAGCAGTTACACAGGGTCCTACGAGCAGTACTTC
TRBV27,TRBJ1-5,-,TRBD1,CASSFWDRDYSNQPQHF,TGTGCCAGCAGTTTTTGGGACAGAGATTATAGCAATCAGCCCCAGCATTTT
TRBV30,TRBJ1-2,-,TRBD1,CAWDRAFNYGYTF,TGTGCCTGGGACAGGGCTTTTAACTATGGCTACACCTTC
TRBV9,TRBJ2-1,-,TRBD2,CASSARVTSGGAINNEQFF,TGTGCCAGCAGCGCCCGGGTGACTAGCGGGGGGGCAATAAACAATGAGCAGTTCTTC
TRBV28,TRBJ2-2,once,TRBD1,CASTTGTANTGELFF,TGTGCCAGCACCACCGGGACAGCCAACACCGGGGAGCTGTTTTTT
TRBV28,TRBJ2-5,-,-,CASSQLDGGNQETQYF,TGTGCCAGCAGTCAGTTGGACGGAGGCAACCAAGAGACCCAGTACTTC
TRBV5-6,TRBJ1-6,few,-,CASSDTRDINSPLHF,TGTGCCAGCAGCGATACCCGGGACATCAATTCACCCCTCCACTTT
TRBV5-1,TRBJ1-2,-,-,CASSTETAAYYTF,TGCGCCAGCAGCACAGAGACAGCAGCCTACTACACCTTC
TRBV9,TRBJ1-1,-,-,CASSAEGVGGGAFF,TGTGCCAGCAGCGCGGAAGGTGTCGGGGGGGGAGCTTTCTTT
TRBV19,TRBJ2-1,-,-,CASSIAPPGYNEQFF,TGTGCCAGTAGTATAGCCCCTCCAGGCTACAATGAGCAGTTCTTC
TRBV6-6,TRBJ2-2,-,TRBD2,CASSRTSGGNTGELFF,TGTGCCAGCAGTCGGACTAGCGGGGGTAACACCGGGGAGCTGTTTTTT
TRBV19,TRBJ1-1,few,-,CASSITGLNTEAFF,TGTGCCAGTAGTATTACAGGGTTGAACACTGAAGCTTTCTTT
TRBV7-2,TRBJ1-2,-,-,CASSLGGGRGYTF,TGTGCCAGCAGCTTGGGGGGGGGCAGAGGCTACACCTTC
TRBV5-6,TRBJ1-2,-,TRBD1,CASSPGTGVNYGYTF,TGTGCCAGCAGCCCGGGAACAGGGGTGAACTATGGCTACACCTTC
TRBV4-2,TRBJ2-7,-,TRBD1,CASSQDGQGAYEQYF,TGTGCCAGCAGCCAAGACGGACAGGGGGCTTACGAGCAGTACTTC
TRBV2,TRBJ2-7,-,TRBD1,CASSGRDRGSYEQYF,TGTGCCAGCAGTGGCCGGGACAGGGGTTCCTACGAGCAGTACTTC
TRBV18,TRBJ2-4,-,-,CASSPSEGAFQYF,TGTGCCAGCTCACCGTCTGAAGGGGCCTTTCAGTACTTC
TRBV9,TRBJ1-3,few,TRBD1,CASSAPGTDSGNTIYF,TGTGCCAGCAGCGCACCCGGGACAGACTCTGGAAACACCATATATTTT
TRBV19,TRBJ1-5,-,-,CASSQGQTNQPQHF,TGTGCCAGTAGTCAAGGACAGACCAATCAGCCCCAGCATTTT
TRBV2,TRBJ2-3,-,TRBD1,CASSLTGTGGTDTQYF,TGTGCCAGCAGTCTTACCGGGACAGGGGGCACAGATACGCAGTATTTT
TRBV28,TRBJ2-2,-,TRBD1,CASLDRGETGELFF,TGTGCCAGCCTAGACAGGGGGGAGACCGGGGAGCTGTTTTTT
TRBV7-9,TRBJ2-5,-,TRBD1,CASSTGQLQETQYF,TGTGCCAGCAGCACGGGACAGCTCCAAGAGACCCAGTACTTC
TRBV6-6,TRBJ2-6,-,TRBD2,CASSRGGLGANVLTF,TGTGCCAGCAGCCGGGGGGGGCTCGGGGCCAACGTCCTGACTTTC
TRBV6-1,TRBJ1-1,-,-,CASSVLEAQNTEAFF,TGTGCCAGCAGTGTGTTGGAGGCCCAGAACACTGAAGCTTTCTTT
TRBV27,TRBJ2-3,-,-,CASSLTDTQYF,TGTGCCAGCAGTCTCACAGATACGCAGTATTTT